The sequence of this T cell receptor beta chain was determined in a study of shared clonotypes between healthy human individuals. In the study overall: Each donor's CD8 memory used one plate, CD8 naive two, each CD4 subset three.

Original handling: ImmunoSEQ yielded junction-only sequences lacking quality scores, so filtering differed. TCRdb's table, derived via immunoSEQ multiplex PCR, lists solely in-frame clones and lacks some. The V and J calls and clone size are taken from that table; D and trimming were inferred from the DNA. The sample includes under 2.5 million clones, about 90% of them seen just once. This clone showed up just once. The CDR3 spans 13 residues. Trimming cost V 5 bases and J 4 bases, with 9 bases left between them. Per germline, CDR1 SNHLY and CDR2 FYNNEI. V gene TRBV2 combines with J gene TRBJ1-5; no clear D gene. Sample: naive CD4+ T cells from PBMCs. Subset specified: CD45RA+ positively selected. This TCR was recovered from a man aged 18 to 30 in good health. Some clones in this sample may be carry-over from other donors' samples. In DNA, the CDR3 is TGTGCCAGCAGTACGACGGAAAATCAGCCCCAGCATTTT. Translating it yields CASSTTENQPQHF.